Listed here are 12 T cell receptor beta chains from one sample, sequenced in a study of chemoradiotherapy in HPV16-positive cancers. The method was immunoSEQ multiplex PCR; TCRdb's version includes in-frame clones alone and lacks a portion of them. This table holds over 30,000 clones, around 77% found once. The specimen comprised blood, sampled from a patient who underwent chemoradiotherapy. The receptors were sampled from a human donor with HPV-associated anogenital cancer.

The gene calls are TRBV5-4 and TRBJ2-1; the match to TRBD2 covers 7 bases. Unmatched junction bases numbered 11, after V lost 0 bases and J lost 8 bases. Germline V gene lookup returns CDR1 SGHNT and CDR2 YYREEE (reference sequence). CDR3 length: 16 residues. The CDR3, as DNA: TGTGCCAGCAGCTTGGGCCGCCTAGCTGGGGGGGATGAGCAGTTCTTC. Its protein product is CASSLGRLAGGDEQFF.

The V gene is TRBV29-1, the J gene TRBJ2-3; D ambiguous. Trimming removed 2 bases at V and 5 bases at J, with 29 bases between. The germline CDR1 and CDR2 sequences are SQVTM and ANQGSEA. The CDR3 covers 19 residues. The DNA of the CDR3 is TGCAGCGTTGAAACCCCGGGCAGTAACGCCCTATCGGCAGAAGATACGCAGTATTTT. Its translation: CSVETPGSNALSAEDTQYF.

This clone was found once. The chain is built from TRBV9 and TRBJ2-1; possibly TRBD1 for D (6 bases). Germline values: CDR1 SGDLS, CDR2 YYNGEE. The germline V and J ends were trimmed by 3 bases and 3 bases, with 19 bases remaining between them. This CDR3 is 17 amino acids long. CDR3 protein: CASSALPSRDIYNEQFF. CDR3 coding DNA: TGTGCCAGCAGCGCGTTGCCCTCCCGGGACATCTACAATGAGCAGTTCTTC.

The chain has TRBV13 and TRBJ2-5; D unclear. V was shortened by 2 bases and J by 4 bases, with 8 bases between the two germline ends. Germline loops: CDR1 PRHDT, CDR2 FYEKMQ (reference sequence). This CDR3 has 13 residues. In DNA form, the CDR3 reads TGTGCCAGCAGCTTAAATCTCGGAGAGACCCAGTACTTC. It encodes CASSLNLGETQYF.

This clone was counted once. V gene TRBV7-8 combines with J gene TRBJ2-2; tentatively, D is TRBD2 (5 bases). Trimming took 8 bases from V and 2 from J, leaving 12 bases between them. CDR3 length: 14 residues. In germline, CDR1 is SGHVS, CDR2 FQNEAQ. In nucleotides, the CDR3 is TGTGCCAGCTCCCCTCGGGGAAACACCGGGGAGCTGTTTTTT. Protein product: CASSPRGNTGELFF.

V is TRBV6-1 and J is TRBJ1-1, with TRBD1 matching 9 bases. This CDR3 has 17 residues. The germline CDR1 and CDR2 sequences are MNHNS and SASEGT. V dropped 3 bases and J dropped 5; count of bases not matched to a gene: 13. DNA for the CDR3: TGTGCCAGCAGTGACCAACAGGGGGCGAGGGGAAGGACTGAAGCTTTCTTT. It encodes CASSDQQGARGRTEAFF.

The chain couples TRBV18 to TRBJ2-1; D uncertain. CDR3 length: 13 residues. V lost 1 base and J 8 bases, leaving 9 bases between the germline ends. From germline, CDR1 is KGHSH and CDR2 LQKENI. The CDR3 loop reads CASSPREVDEQFF. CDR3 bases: TGTGCCAGCTCACCACGGGAAGTTGATGAGCAGTTCTTC. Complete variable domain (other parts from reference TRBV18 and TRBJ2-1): NAGVMQNPRHLVRRRGQEARLRCSPMKGHSHVYWYRQLPEEGLKFMVYLQKENIIDESGMPKERFSAEFPKEGPSILRIQQVVRGDSAAYFCASSPREVDEQFFGPGTRLTVL.

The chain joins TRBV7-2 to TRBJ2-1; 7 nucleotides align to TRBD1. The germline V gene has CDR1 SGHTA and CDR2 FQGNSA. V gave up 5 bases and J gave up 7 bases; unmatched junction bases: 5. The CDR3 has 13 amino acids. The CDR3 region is CASSRTGQNEQFF. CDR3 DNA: TGTGCCAGCAGCAGGACGGGACAGAATGAGCAGTTCTTC.

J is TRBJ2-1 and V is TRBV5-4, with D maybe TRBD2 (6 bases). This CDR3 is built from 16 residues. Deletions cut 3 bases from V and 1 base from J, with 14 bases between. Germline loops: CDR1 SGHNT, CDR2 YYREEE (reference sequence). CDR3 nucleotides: TGTGCCAGCAGCTCGAATAGGAGGGGTTCCTACAATGAGCAGTTCTTC. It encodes CASSSNRRGSYNEQFF.

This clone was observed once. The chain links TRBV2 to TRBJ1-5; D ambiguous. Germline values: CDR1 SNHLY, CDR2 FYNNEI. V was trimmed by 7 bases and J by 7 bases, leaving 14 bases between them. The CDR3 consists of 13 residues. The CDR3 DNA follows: TGTGCCAGCACTCAGGCGGAGCAGCAGCCCCAGCATTTT. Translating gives CASTQAEQQPQHF. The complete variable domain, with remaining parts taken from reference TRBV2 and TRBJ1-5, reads EPEVTQTPSHQVTQMGQEVILRCVPISNHLYFYWYRQILGQKVEFLVSFYNNEISEKSEIFDDQFSVERPDGSNFTLKIRSTKLEDSAMYFCASTQAEQQPQHFGDGTRLSIL.

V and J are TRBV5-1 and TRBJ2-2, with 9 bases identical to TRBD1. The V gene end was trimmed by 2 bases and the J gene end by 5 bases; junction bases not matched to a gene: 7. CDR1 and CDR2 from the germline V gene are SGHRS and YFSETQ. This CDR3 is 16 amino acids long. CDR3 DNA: TGCGCCAGCAGCTTTTTGGGACAGGGAGATACCGGGGAGCTGTTTTTT. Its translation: CASSFLGQGDTGELFF.

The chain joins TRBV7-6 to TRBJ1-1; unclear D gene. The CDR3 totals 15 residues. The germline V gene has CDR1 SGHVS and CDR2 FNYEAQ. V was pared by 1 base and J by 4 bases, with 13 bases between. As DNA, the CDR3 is TGTGCCAGCAGCTTAGGAGGGATCTATGGCACTGAAGCTTTCTTT. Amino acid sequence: CASSLGGIYGTEAFF.